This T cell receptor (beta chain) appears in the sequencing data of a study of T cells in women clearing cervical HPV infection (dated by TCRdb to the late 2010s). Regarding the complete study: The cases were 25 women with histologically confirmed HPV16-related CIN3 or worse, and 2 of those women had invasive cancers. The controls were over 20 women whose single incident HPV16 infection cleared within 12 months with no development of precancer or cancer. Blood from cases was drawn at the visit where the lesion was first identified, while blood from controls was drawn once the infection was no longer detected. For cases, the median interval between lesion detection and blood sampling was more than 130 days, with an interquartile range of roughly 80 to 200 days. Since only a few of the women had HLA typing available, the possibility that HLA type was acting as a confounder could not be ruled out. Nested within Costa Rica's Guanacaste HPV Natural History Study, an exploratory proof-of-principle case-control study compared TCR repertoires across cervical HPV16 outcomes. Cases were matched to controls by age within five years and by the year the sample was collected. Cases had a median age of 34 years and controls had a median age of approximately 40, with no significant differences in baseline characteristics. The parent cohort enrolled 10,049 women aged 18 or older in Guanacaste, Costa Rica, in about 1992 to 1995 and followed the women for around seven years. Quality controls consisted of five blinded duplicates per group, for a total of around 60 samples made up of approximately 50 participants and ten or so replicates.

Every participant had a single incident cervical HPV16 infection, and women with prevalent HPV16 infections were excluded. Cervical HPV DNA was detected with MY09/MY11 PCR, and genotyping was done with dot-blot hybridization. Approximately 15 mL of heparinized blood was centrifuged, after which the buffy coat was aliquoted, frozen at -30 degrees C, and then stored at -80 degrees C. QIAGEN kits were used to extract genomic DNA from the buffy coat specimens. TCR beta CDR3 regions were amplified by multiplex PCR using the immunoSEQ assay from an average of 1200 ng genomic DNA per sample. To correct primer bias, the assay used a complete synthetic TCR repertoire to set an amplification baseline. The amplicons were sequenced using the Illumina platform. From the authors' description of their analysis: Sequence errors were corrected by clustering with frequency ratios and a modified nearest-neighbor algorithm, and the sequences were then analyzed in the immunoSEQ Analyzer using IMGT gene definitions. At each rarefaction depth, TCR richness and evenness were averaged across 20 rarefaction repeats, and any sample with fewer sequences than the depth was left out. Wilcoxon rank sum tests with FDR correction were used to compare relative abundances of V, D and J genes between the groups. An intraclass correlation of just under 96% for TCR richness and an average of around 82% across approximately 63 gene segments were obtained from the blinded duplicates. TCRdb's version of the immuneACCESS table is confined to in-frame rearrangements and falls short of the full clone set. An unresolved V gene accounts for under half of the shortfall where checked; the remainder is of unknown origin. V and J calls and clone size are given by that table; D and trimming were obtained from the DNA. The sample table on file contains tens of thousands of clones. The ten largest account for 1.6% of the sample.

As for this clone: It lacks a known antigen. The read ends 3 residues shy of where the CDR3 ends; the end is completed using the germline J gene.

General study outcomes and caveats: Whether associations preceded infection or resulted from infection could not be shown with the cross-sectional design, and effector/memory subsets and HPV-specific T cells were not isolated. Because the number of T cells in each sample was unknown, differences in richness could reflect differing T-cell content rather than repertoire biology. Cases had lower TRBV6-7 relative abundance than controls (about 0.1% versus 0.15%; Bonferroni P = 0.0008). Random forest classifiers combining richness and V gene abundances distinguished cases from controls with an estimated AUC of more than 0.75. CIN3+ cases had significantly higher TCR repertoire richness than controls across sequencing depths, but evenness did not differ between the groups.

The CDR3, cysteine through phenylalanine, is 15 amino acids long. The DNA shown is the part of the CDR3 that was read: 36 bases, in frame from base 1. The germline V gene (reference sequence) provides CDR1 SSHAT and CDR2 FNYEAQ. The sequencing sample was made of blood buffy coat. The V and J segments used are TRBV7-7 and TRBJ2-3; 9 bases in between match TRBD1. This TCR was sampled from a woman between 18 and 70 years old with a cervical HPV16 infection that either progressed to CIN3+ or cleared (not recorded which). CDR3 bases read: TGTGCCAGCAGCTGGGGACAGGGAGTGGTAGAGACG. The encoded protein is CASSWGQGVVET. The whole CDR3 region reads CASSWGQGVVETQYF. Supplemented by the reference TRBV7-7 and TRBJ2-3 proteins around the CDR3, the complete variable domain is GAGVSQSPRYKVTKRGQDVTLRCDPISSHATLYWYQQALGQGPEFLTYFNYEAQPDKSGLPSDRFSAERPEGSISTLTIQRTEQRDSAMYRCASSWGQGVVETQYFGPGTRLTVL.